This passage covers 3 T cell receptor beta chains from one sample sequenced in a study of blood T cell repertoires in COVID-19. Assay used: immunoSEQ multiplex PCR; TCRdb lists only in-frame clones, some missing. The sample has 180,000 or so clones, about 78% seen once. The sequenced sample was peripheral blood. The receptors shown here come from a woman in her fifties or sixties with active or convalescent COVID-19.

In its sample, this clone was seen a few times. The chain recombines TRBV12-5 with TRBJ2-5, with D tentatively TRBD1 (6 bases). The CDR3 is made up of 13 amino acids. The V and J ends lost 6 bases and 6 bases respectively, with 14 bases between them. CDR1 and CDR2 (germline): LGHNT, FRNRAP. In DNA form, the CDR3 reads TGTGCTAGTGGATCCACAGGGAGTAAGACCCAGTACTTC. As protein: CASGSTGSKTQYF.

This clone was counted a few times. This chain connects TRBV7-2 to TRBJ2-7, with 7 bases lining up with TRBD1. CDR1 and CDR2 (germline): SGHTA, FQGNSA. This CDR3 has 16 residues. After removal of 5 bases from V and 0 bases from J, the junction contained 10 bases not matched to a gene. As DNA, the CDR3 is TGTGCCAGCAGCACGGCCGGGACAGCAGACTCCTACGAGCAGTACTTC. As protein: CASSTAGTADSYEQYF.

J is TRBJ1-2 and V is TRBV25-1, with D possibly matching TRBD1 (6 bases). Germline V gives CDR1 MGHDK, CDR2 SYGVNS. The CDR3 is 14 amino acids. V gave up 2 bases and J gave up 2 bases, with 9 bases separating them. CDR3 residues: CASSETGRNYGYTF. The CDR3 coding sequence is TGTGCCAGCAGTGAAACAGGGCGAAACTATGGCTACACCTTC.